Following are 15 T cell receptor beta chains from one sample sequenced in a study of identical twins. One entry per CDR3 protein, called by TCRdb with MiXCR from the 5' RACE reads. The sample carries hundreds of thousands of distinct CDR3 sequences, around 7% recorded once. The same data also went into a second study, on yellow fever vaccine responses in identical twins.

Material: memory (CD45RO+) T cells sorted from blood. The receptors stem from a woman under 30 in good health.

The gene calls are TRBV5-1 and TRBJ2-1; D gene unclear. Germline CDR1 reads SGHRS; CDR2 reads YFSETQ. This CDR3 contains 12 residues. The V end was cut by 4 bases, the J end by 5 bases, with 7 bases between. The CDR3 nucleotides are TGCGCCAGCAGCGCTAATCACAATGAGCAGTTCTTC. Its translation: CASSANHNEQFF.

This clonotype was picked up a small number of times. This rearrangement joins TRBV5-1 to TRBJ1-1; D remains unclear. The V gene's germline CDR1 is SGHRS and CDR2 YFSETQ. This CDR3 spans 12 amino acids. Trimming left V 0 bases short and J 7 bases short, with 7 bases between. Here the CDR3 reads CASSLVGIEAFF. The CDR3 DNA reads as TGCGCCAGCAGCTTGGTTGGGATTGAAGCTTTCTTT.

This clonotype was observed at least ten times. The rearrangement uses TRBV20-1 and TRBJ2-7; D is perhaps TRBD2 (6 bases). This CDR3 region has 12 residues. Deletions cut 6 bases from V and 5 bases from J, with 14 bases between. Germline CDR1 reads DFQATT; CDR2 reads SNEGSKA (reference sequence). CDR3 sequence reads: CSAPGVRDEQYV. The CDR3 DNA is TGCAGTGCCCCGGGGGTCCGAGACGAGCAGTACGTC.

This clonotype turned up a few times. V usage is TRBV28 and J usage is TRBJ1-1, with 9 positions matching TRBD1. The CDR3 length is 17 residues. From germline, CDR1 is MDHEN and CDR2 SYDVKM. The ends lost 3 bases at V and 0 bases at J; junction bases unmatched: 8. This chain's CDR3 is CASSFQGTGPLNTEAFF. The CDR3, as DNA: TGTGCCAGCAGTTTCCAGGGGACAGGGCCCCTGAACACTGAAGCTTTCTTT.

The rearrangement links TRBV6-1 to TRBJ1-2; 9 positions agree with TRBD1. V shed 8 bases, J shed 4 bases, and the junction held 14 bases outside the gene matches. The germline gives CDR1 MNHNS, CDR2 SASEGT. This CDR3 comprises 16 residues. CDR3 DNA sequence: TGTGCCAGCGTCGGACTGACGACAGGGGGAAGCTATGGCTACACCTTC. The encoded protein is CASVGLTTGGSYGYTF.

The sample holds many counts of this clonotype. The V call is TRBV29-1, the J call TRBJ1-1; D ambiguous. The germline V gene encodes CDR1 SQVTM and CDR2 ANQGSEA. The CDR3 is 12 residues long. The V gene lost 5 bases and the J gene lost 0 bases, with 7 bases spanning the gap. The CDR3 spells CSVLEVNTEAFF. CDR3 nucleotides: TGCAGCGTTCTAGAGGTGAACACTGAAGCTTTCTTT.

The chain joins TRBV7-8 to TRBJ2-7, with 9 bases aligning to TRBD1. The J segment lost 5 bases and the V segment lost 4 bases, leaving 15 bases of the junction unmatched. Germline CDR1 and CDR2: SGHVS and FQNEAQ. There are 17 residues in the CDR3. This chain's CDR3 is CASSWKAPGQGRHEQYF. CDR3 sequence (DNA): TGTGCCAGCAGCTGGAAAGCACCGGGACAGGGACGCCACGAGCAGTACTTC. Using reference TRBV7-8 and TRBJ2-7 for the parts outside the CDR3, the full variable domain is GAGVSQSPRYKVAKRGQDVALRCDPISGHVSLFWYQQALGQGPEFLTYFQNEAQLDKSGLPSDRFFAERPEGSVSTLKIQRTQQEDSAVYLCASSWKAPGQGRHEQYFGPGTRLTVT.

The rearrangement joins TRBV3-1 to TRBJ2-7; 7 bases are shared with TRBD2. The CDR3 totals 12 residues. V lost 0 bases and J lost 10; bases outside the gene matches: 3. Per the germline V gene, CDR1 is LGHDT and CDR2 is YNNKEL (reference sequence). The CDR3 sequence is CASSQEGRDQYF. The DNA of the CDR3 is TGTGCCAGCAGCCAAGAGGGGAGGGATCAGTACTTC.

This clonotype has just a few counts. This sequence joins TRBV20-1 and TRBJ2-4; possibly TRBD1 for D (7 bases). Germline V gives CDR1 DFQATT, CDR2 SNEGSKA (reference sequence). The CDR3 is made up of 16 amino acids. V dropped 1 base and J dropped 3 bases, with 16 bases sitting between them. The CDR3 is CSARVGGQLDKNIQYF. The CDR3 nucleotides read TGCAGTGCTAGAGTCGGGGGACAGCTGGACAAAAACATTCAGTACTTC.

The chain uses TRBV11-2 and TRBJ1-3; D is unresolved. CDR3 length: 17 residues. The germline gives CDR1 SGHAT, CDR2 FQNNGV. V lost 0 bases, J lost 0 bases, and 12 bases lay in between. CDR3 amino acids: CASSLEPPQPSGNTIYF. CDR3 DNA sequence: TGTGCCAGCAGCTTAGAACCGCCCCAGCCCTCTGGAAACACCATATATTTT.

This clonotype was recorded a few times. The CDR3 coding sequence is TGTGCCATCAGTGAGTCCCAGGGAGGAGGAGAAAAACTGTTTTTT. Its protein product is CAISESQGGGEKLFF. The chain uses TRBV10-3 and TRBJ1-4; D possibly corresponds to TRBD1 (5 bases). Germline V gives CDR1 ENHRY, CDR2 SYGVKD. Trimming left V 0 bases short and J 8 bases short, with 13 bases between. This CDR3 contains 15 residues.

The chain uses TRBV6-1 and TRBJ1-6; TRBD1 matches 8 bases. V gave up 4 bases and J gave up 14 bases; unmatched junction bases: 7. The CDR3 length is 13 residues. CDR1 is MNHNS and CDR2 is SASEGT in the germline V gene. CDR3 nucleotide sequence: TGTGCCAGCAGTGTGACAGGGGAAGGGTCCCTCCACTTT. This codes for CASSVTGEGSLHF.

In this sample, this clonotype turned up a few times. This sequence joins TRBV6-1 and TRBJ1-4; D unresolved. Per the germline V gene, CDR1 is MNHNS and CDR2 is SASEGT. V shed 8 bases and J shed 4 bases, with 11 bases lying between them. The CDR3 consists of 13 residues. The CDR3 DNA reads as TGTGCCAGCCTTTGGGTCTATAATGAAAAACTGTTTTTT. Its protein product is CASLWVYNEKLFF.

This clonotype was counted only a few times. The chain recombines TRBV6-1 with TRBJ2-7, with 12 bases that match TRBD1. Per the germline V gene, CDR1 is MNHNS and CDR2 is SASEGT. The CDR3 extends over 14 amino acids. Trimming cost V 8 bases and J 5 bases; bases outside gene matches: 7. This CDR3 reads CASVGQGARNEQYV. The CDR3 coding sequence is TGTGCCAGCGTGGGACAGGGGGCGAGAAACGAGCAGTACGTC.

A few counts support this clonotype. The V and J genes are TRBV5-6 and TRBJ2-7, with 7 positions matching TRBD1. CDR3 length: 14 residues. Germline assignment: CDR1 SGHDT and CDR2 YYEEEE. Trimming at V came to 1 base and at J to 7 bases, leaving 8 bases not matched to a gene. CDR3 coding DNA: TGTGCCAGCAGCTTGAACCAGGGGGTGGGGGAGCAGTACTTC. It specifies CASSLNQGVGEQYF.